Listed below are T cell receptor beta chains from one sample, sequenced in a study of T-cell memory formation after mild COVID-19. TCRdb processed the 5' RACE reads anew with MiXCR; each CDR3 protein has one entry. Here the sample spans tens of thousands of distinct CDR3 sequences, roughly 17% being singletons. Sequencing was carried out using PBMCs or a T cell subset sorted from them (not recorded which). The receptors here all came from an adult woman who had mild COVID-19 (a few samples of this study predate the infection). Cell type and time point are not known. Each CDR3 is given with its conserved first and last residue. D genes are given only for firm matches. Expanded clones get a size class; other rows say once, few or many, or leave the size out.

clone size,J gene,D gene,V gene,CDR3 protein,CDR3 DNA
many,TRBJ2-1,.,TRBV4-3,CASSQDTGSYNEQFF,TGCGCCAGCAGCCAAGATACGGGATCCTACAATGAGCAGTTCTTC
many,TRBJ2-7,.,TRBV5-6,CASSLDAYEQYF,TGTGCCAGCAGCTTGGACGCCTACGAGCAGTACTTC
.,TRBJ2-2,TRBD2,TRBV25-1,CASSWTSGETNTGELFF,TGTGCCAGCAGTTGGACTAGCGGGGAAACGAACACCGGGGAGCTGTTTTTT
.,TRBJ1-1,.,TRBV9,CASSVGSENTEAFF,TGTGCCAGCAGCGTAGGATCGGAGAACACTGAAGCTTTCTTT
few,TRBJ2-3,.,TRBV5-1,CASSPGAGGTDTQYF,TGCGCCAGCAGCCCTGGGGCGGGCGGGACAGATACGCAGTATTTT
.,TRBJ2-3,.,TRBV2,CASSVGSGTHTQYF,TGTGCCAGCAGTGTAGGCAGCGGCACGCATACGCAGTATTTT
.,TRBJ1-1,.,TRBV29-1,CSVKDGNTEAFF,TGCAGCGTTAAGGACGGGAACACTGAAGCTTTCTTT
.,TRBJ2-4,TRBD2,TRBV7-9,CAVPSGKNIQYF,TGTGCCGTCCCTAGCGGGAAAAACATTCAGTACTTC
.,TRBJ2-5,.,TRBV6-5,CASSRGYQETQYF,TGTGCCAGCAGCCGGGGCTATCAAGAGACCCAGTACTTC
many,TRBJ2-7,TRBD1,TRBV20-1,CSAMGTGAYYEQYF,TGCAGTGCCATGGGCACAGGGGCTTACTACGAGCAGTACTTC
few,TRBJ2-7,.,TRBV20-1,CSARAFVPSRTPSYEQYF,TGCAGTGCTAGAGCTTTCGTACCTTCAAGGACACCCTCCTACGAGCAGTACTTC
.,TRBJ2-1,.,TRBV2,CASSEGGISEQFF,TGTGCCAGCAGTGAAGGAGGAATCAGTGAGCAGTTCTTC
few,TRBJ2-7,TRBD1,TRBV12-3/TRBV12-4,CASSFEGALSYEQYF,TGTGCCAGCAGTTTCGAGGGGGCTCTATCCTACGAGCAGTACTTC
.,TRBJ1-1,.,TRBV4-3,CASSQVTANTEAFF,TGCGCCAGCAGCCAAGTGACTGCGAACACTGAAGCTTTCTTT
.,TRBJ1-1,.,TRBV3-1,CASSRGRLNTEAFF,TGTGCCAGCAGCCGGGGACGCCTGAACACTGAAGCTTTCTTT
few,TRBJ2-3,TRBD1,TRBV29-1,CSVEGQGTTRYEAFYF,TGCAGCGTTGAGGGACAGGGTACGACCAGATACGAGGCTTTCTATTTT
.,TRBJ2-7,TRBD2,TRBV20-1,CSARAVTSGAYEQYF,TGCAGTGCTAGAGCGGTGACTAGCGGAGCTTACGAGCAGTACTTC
.,TRBJ1-1,.,TRBV20-1,CSASLTENTEAFF,TGCAGTGCTAGTTTGACCGAGAACACTGAAGCTTTCTTT
few,TRBJ1-1,TRBD1,TRBV7-6,CASSLPKTGMNTEAFF,TGTGCCAGCAGCTTGCCTAAGACAGGGATGAACACTGAAGCTTTCTTT
.,TRBJ1-2,.,TRBV2,CATNDGGISRWIF,TGTGCCACTAACGACGGTGGGATATCTCGGTGGATCTTC
few,TRBJ1-4,.,TRBV7-9,CASSPPPQMGTNEKLFF,TGTGCCAGCAGTCCCCCCCCCCAGATGGGAACTAATGAAAAACTGTTTTTT
few,TRBJ2-5,.,TRBV5-6,CASSLMPQQDQYF,TGTGCCAGCAGCTTAATGCCACAACAGGACCAGTACTTC
.,TRBJ2-5,TRBD2,TRBV7-9,CASSPGLGETQYF,TGTGCCAGCAGCCCGGGACTAGGAGAGACCCAGTACTTC
many,TRBJ2-7,TRBD1,TRBV30,CACKVLDRFGDEQYF,TGTGCCTGCAAAGTTTTGGACAGGTTTGGCGACGAGCAGTACTTC
few,TRBJ2-7,TRBD2,TRBV4-2,CASSQGLAGGNAYEQYF,TGTGCCAGCAGCCAAGGACTAGCGGGGGGGAACGCCTACGAGCAGTACTTC